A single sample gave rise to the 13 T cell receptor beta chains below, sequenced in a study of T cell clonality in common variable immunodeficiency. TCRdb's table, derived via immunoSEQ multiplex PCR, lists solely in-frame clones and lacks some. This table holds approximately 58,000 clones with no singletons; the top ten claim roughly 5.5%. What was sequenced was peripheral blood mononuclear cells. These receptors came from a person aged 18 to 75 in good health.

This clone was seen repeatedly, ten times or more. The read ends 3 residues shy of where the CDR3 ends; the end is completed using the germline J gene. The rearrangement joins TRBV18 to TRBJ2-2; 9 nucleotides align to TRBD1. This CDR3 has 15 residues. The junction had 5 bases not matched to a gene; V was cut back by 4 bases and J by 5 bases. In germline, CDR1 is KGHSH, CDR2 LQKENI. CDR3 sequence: CASSRTGDGTGELFF. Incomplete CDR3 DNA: TGTGCCAGCTCACGGACAGGGGATGGGACCGGGGAG.

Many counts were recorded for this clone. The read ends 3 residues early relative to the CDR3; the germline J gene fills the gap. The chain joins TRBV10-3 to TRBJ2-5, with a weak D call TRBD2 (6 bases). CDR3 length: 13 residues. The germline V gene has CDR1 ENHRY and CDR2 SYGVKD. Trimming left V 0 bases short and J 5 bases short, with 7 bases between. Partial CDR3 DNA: TGTGCCATCAGTGAGTCGGAGGGGGAGACC. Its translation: CAISESEGET. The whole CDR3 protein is CAISESEGETQYF.

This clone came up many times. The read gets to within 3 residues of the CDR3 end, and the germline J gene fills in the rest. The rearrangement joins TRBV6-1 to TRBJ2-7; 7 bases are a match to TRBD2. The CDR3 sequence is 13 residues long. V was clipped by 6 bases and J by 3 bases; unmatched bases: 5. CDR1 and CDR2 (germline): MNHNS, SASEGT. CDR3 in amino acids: CASSETSVYEQYF. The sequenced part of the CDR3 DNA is TGTGCCAGCAGCGAAACTAGCGTCTACGAG.

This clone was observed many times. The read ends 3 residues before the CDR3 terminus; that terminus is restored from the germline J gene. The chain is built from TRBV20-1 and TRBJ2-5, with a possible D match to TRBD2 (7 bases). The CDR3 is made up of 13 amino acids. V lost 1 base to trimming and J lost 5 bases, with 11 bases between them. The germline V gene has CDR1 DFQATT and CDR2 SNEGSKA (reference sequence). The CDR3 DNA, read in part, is TGCAGTGCTAGAGGGGGGGGGCATGAGACC. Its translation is CSARGGGHET. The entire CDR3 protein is CSARGGGHETQYF.

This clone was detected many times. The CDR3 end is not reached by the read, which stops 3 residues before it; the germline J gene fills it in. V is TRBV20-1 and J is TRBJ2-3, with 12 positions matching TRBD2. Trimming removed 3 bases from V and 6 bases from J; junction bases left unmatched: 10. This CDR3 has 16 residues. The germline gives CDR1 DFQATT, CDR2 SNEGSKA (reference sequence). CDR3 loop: CSARRLAGDFADTQYF. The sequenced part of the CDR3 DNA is TGCAGTGCTAGGCGACTAGCGGGAGATTTTGCGGATACG.

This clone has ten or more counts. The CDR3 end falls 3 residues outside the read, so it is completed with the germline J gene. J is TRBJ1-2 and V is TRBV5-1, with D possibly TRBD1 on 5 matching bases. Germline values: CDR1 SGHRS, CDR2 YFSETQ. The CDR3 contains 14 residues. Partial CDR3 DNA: TGCGCCAGCAGCTCGCTACAGGTCGGAGGGGGC. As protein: CASSSLQVGGG. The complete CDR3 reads CASSSLQVGGGYTF.

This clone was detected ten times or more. The chain's CDR3 is CAISGGGGEQYF. The sequenced part of the CDR3 DNA is TGTGCCATCAGTGGGGGGGGTGGCGAG. The chain recombines TRBV10-3 with TRBJ2-7, with TRBD2 matching over 7 bases. The read falls 3 residues short of the CDR3 end, and the missing part is taken from the germline J gene. Germline V CDR1 and CDR2: ENHRY, SYGVKD. V lost 4 bases to trimming and J lost 6 bases; unmatched junction nucleotides: 3. The CDR3 is made up of 12 amino acids.

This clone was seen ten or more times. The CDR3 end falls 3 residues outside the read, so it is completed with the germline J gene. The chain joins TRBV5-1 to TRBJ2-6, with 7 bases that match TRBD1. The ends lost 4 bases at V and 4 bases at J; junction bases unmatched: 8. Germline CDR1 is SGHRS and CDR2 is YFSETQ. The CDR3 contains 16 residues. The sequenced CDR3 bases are TGCGCCAGCAGCACGACAGGGTTGACGGGGGCCAACGTC. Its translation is CASSTTGLTGANV. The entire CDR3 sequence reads CASSTTGLTGANVLTF.

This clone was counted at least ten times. CDR3 bases read: TGTGCCAGCAGTGAAGGGGCAGGGGGCTCCTACAATGAG. It codes for CASSEGAGGSYNE. The CDR3 as a whole reads CASSEGAGGSYNEQFF. The rearrangement uses TRBV6-1 and TRBJ2-1; TRBD1 agrees at 7 bases. The CDR3 goes on 3 residues after the read ends, and that part is filled in from the germline J gene. There are 16 residues in the CDR3. The V gene end was trimmed by 1 base and the J gene end by 0 bases; junction bases not matched to a gene: 3. Germline V gene sequence: CDR1 MNHNS, CDR2 SASEGT.

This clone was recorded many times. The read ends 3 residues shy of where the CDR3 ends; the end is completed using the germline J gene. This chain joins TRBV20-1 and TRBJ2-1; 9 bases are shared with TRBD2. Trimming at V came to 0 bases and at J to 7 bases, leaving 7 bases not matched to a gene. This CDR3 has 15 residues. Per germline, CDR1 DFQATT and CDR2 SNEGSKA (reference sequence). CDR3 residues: CSAREGGRARNEQFF. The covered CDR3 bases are TGCAGTGCTAGAGAGGGCGGGAGGGCGAGGAATGAG.

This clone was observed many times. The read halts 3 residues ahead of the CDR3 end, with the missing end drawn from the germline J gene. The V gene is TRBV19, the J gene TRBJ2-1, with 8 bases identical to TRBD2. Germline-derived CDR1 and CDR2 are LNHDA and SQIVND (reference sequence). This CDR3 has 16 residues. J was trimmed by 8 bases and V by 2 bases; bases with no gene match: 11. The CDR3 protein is CASSIISVSGRDEQFF. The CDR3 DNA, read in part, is TGTGCCAGTAGTATAATCTCGGTCAGCGGGAGAGATGAG.

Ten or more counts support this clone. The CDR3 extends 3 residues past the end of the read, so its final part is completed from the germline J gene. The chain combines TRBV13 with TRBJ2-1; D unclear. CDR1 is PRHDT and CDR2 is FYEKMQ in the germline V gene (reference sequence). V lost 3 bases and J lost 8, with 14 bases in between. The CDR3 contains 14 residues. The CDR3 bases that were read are TGTGCCAGCAGCTTGGTTTCCTACCTGGATGAG. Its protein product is CASSLVSYLDE. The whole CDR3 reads CASSLVSYLDEQFF.

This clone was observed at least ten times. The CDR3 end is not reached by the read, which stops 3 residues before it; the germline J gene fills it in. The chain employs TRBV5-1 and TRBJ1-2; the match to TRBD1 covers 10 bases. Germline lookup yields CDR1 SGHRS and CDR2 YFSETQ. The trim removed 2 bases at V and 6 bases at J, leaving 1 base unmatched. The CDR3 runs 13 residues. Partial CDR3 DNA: TGCGCCAGCAGCTTCGGGACAGGGGATGGC. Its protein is CASSFGTGDG. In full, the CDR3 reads CASSFGTGDGYTF.